This T cell receptor (beta chain) was retrieved from a study of T cells in Graves' hyperthyroidism and ophthalmopathy. Amplification targeted TCR beta CDR3 regions from RNA transcripts. An initial round of RT-PCR targeting the TCR CDR3 relied on the HTBI primer set. TCRdb reanalysed the multiplex PCR reads using MiXCR and keeps one entry per CDR3 protein. The sample includes 800,000 or so distinct CDR3 sequences, roughly 40% of them seen just once. The CDR3 is 14 amino acids. The V end was cut by 2 bases, the J end by 7 bases, with 9 bases between. Germline V lookup: CDR1 SGHVS, CDR2 FNYEAQ. Stable disease denoted Graves' hyperthyroidism without ophthalmopathy progression within 18 months. Uncontrolled infection, other autoimmune disease, pregnancy and lactation each barred patients from inclusion. The authors took PBMCs from 7.5 to 10 ml fresh peripheral blood. This clonotype was recorded many times.

The clonotype was recovered from a man younger than 30 with Graves' hyperthyroidism. The J gene is TRBJ1-6, the V gene TRBV7-6; D ambiguous. The sample was blood. For the CDR3, the DNA is TGTGCCAGCAGCTTATACCCTGAGAATTCACCCCTCCACTTT. Its translation is CASSLYPENSPLHF.